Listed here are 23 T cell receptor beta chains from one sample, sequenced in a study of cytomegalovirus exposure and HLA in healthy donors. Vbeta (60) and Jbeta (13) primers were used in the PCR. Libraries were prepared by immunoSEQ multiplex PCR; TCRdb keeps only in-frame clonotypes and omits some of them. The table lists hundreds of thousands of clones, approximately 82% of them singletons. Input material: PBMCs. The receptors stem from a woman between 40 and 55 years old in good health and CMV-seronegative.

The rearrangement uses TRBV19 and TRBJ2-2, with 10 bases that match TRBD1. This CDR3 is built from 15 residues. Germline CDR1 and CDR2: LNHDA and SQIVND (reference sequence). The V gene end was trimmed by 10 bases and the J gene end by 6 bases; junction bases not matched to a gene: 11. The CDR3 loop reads CATNPRQGASGELFF. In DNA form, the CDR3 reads TGTGCCACCAATCCGAGACAGGGGGCATCCGGGGAGCTGTTTTTT.

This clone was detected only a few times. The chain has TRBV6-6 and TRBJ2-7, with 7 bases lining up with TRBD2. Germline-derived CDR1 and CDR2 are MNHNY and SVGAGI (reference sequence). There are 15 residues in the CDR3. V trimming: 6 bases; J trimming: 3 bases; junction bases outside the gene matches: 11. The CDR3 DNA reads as TGTGCCAGCAGACCGGGGAGGGATAGGGACTACGAGCAGTACTTC. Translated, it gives CASRPGRDRDYEQYF.

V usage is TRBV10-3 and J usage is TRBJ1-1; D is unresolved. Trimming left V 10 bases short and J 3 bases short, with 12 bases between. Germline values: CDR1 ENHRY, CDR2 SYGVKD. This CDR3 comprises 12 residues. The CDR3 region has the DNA TGTGCCACCGCCACGGTGGACACTGAAGCTTTCTTT. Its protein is CATATVDTEAFF.

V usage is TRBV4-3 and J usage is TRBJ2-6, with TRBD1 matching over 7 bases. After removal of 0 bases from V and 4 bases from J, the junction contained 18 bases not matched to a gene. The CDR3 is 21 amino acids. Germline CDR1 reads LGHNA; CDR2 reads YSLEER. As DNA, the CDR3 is TGCGCCAGCAGCCAAGATATAGTCGGTGGGACAGTCTCTACAGGGGCCAACGTCCTGACTTTC. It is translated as CASSQDIVGGTVSTGANVLTF.

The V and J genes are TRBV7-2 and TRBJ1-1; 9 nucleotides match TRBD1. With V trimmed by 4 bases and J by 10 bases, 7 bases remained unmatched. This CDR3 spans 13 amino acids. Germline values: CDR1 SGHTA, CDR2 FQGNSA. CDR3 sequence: CASSSQGAGRAFF. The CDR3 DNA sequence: TGTGCCAGCAGCTCACAGGGGGCGGGAAGAGCTTTCTTT.

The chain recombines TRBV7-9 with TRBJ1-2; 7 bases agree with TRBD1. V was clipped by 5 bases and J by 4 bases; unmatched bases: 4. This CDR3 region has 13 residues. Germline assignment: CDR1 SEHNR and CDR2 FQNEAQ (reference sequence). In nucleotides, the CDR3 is TGTGCCAGCAGCGGTGACAGGGCCTATGGCTACACCTTC. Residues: CASSGDRAYGYTF.

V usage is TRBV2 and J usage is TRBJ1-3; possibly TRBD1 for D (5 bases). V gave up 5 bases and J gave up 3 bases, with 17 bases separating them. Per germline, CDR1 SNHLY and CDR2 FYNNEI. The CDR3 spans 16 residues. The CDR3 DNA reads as TGTGCCAGCAGTACTAACCTGGGGGGGGTTGGAAACACCATATATTTT. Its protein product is CASSTNLGGVGNTIYF.

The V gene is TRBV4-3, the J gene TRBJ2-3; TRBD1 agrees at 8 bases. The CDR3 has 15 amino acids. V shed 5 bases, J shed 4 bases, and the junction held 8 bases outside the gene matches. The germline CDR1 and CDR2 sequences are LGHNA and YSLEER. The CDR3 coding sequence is TGCGCCAGCAGCGACAGGGGAGACTCGGCAGATACGCAGTATTTT. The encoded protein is CASSDRGDSADTQYF.

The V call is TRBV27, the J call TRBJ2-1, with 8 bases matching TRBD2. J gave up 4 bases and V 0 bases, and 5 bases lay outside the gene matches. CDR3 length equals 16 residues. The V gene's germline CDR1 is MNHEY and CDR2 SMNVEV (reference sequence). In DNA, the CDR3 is TGTGCCAGCAGTTTATCGACTCGGGGGGGATACAATGAGCAGTTCTTC. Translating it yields CASSLSTRGGYNEQFF.

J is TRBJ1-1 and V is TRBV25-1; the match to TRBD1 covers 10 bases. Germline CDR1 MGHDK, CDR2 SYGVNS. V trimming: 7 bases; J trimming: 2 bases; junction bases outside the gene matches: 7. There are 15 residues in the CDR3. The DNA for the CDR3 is TGTGCCAGCAACCCCGGGGACAGGGGCAACACTGAAGCTTTCTTT. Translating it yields CASNPGDRGNTEAFF.

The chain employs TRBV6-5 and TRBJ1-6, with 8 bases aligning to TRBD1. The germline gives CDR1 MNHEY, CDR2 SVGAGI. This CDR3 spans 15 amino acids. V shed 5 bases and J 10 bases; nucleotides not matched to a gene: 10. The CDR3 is CASSLQGAIGSPLHF. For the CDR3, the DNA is TGTGCCAGCAGTCTCCAGGGGGCTATTGGATCACCCCTCCACTTT.

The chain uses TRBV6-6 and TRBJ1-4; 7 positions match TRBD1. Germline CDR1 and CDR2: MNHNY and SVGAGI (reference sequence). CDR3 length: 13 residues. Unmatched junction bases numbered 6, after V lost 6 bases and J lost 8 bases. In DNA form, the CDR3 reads TGTGCCAGCAGCCAATGGGACAGAGAAAAACTGTTTTTT. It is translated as CASSQWDREKLFF.

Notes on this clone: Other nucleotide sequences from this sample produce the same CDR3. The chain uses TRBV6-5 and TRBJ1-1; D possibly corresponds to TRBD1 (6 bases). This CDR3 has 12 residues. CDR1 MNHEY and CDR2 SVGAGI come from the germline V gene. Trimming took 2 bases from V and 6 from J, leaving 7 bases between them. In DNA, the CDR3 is TGTGCCAGCAGTTACAGGGGGTCTGAAGCTTTCTTT. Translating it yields CASSYRGSEAFF.

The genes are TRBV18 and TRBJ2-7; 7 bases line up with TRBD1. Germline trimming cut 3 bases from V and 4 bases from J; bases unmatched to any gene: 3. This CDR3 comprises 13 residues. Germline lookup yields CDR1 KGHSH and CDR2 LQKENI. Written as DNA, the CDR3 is TGTGCCAGCTCACCCAAGGGGGCGTACGAGCAGTACTTC. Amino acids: CASSPKGAYEQYF.

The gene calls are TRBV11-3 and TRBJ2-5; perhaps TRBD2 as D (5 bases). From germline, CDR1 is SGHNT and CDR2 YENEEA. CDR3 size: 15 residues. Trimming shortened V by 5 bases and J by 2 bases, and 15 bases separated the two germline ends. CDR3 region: CASSPPGGEQETQYF. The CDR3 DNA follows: TGTGCCAGCAGCCCTCCAGGAGGAGAACAAGAGACCCAGTACTTC.

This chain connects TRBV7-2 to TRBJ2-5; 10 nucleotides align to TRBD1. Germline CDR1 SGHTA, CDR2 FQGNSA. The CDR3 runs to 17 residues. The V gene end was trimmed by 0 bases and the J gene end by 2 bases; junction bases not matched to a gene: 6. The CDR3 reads CASSLAPTGGRQETQYF. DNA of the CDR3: TGTGCCAGCAGCTTAGCCCCGACAGGGGGCAGGCAAGAGACCCAGTACTTC. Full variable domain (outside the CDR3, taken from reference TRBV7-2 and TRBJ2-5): GAGVSQSPSNKVTEKGKDVELRCDPISGHTALYWYRQSLGQGLEFLIYFQGNSAPDKSGLPSDRFSAERTGGSVSTLTIQRTQQEDSAVYLCASSLAPTGGRQETQYFGPGTRLLVL.

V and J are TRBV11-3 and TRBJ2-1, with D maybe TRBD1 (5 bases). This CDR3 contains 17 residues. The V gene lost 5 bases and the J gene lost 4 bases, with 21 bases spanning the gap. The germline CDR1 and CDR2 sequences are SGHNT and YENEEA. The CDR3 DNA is TGTGCCAGCAGCCCGAACGTCAGGGTGGGGCCTTACAATGAGCAGTTCTTC. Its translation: CASSPNVRVGPYNEQFF.

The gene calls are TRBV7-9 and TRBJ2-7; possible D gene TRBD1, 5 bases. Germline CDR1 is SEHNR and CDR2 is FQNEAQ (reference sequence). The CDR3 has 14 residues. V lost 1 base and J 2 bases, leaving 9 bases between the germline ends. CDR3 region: CASSLGRDAYEQYF. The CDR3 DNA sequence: TGTGCCAGCAGCTTAGGCAGGGATGCCTACGAGCAGTACTTC.

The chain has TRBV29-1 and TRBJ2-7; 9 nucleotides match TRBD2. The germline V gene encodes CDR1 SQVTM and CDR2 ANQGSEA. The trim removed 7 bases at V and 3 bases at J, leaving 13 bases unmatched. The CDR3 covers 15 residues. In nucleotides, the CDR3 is TGCAGCGCCCAAAGCGGGGGGCCGCTACTCTACGAGCAGTACTTC. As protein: CSAQSGGPLLYEQYF.

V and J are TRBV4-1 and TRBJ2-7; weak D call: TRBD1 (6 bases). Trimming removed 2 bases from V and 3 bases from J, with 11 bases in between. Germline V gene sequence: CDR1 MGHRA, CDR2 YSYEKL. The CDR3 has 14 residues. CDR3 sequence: CASSQTTGSYEQYF. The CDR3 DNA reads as TGCGCCAGCAGCCAAACCACAGGGAGCTACGAGCAGTACTTC.

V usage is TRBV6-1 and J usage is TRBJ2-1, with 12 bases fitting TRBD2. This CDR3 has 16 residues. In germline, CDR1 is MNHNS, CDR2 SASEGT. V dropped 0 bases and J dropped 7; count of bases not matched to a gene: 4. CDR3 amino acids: CASSEAASGGANEQFF. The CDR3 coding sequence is TGTGCCAGCAGTGAAGCTGCTAGCGGGGGGGCAAATGAGCAGTTCTTC.

In DNA form, the CDR3 reads TGTGCCAGCAGCGTAGTAGCGGGGGGACCCGGGGAGCTGTTTTTT. Its protein is CASSVVAGGPGELFF. The V and J genes are TRBV9 and TRBJ2-2; TRBD2 matches 10 bases. This CDR3 region has 15 residues. V dropped 0 bases and J dropped 6; count of bases not matched to a gene: 2. In germline, CDR1 is SGDLS, CDR2 YYNGEE.

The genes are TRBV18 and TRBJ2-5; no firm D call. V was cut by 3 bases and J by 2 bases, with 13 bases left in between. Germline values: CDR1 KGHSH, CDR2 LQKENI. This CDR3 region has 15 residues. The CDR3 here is CASSPPGRQQETQYF. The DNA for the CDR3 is TGTGCCAGCTCACCCCCCGGCAGGCAGCAAGAGACCCAGTACTTC.